These T cell receptor beta chains were read from a single sample in a study of tumor T cells in aggressive B-cell lymphoma. Generated by immunoSEQ multiplex PCR, the TCRdb table keeps only in-frame clones and is missing some. The sample gives some 2,000 clones, 90% to 95% of which show up once; 6% to 7.5% is in the top ten. Sequencing used tumor tissue. Receptors were obtained from an adult with diffuse large B cell lymphoma. Each CDR3 is given with its conserved first and last residue. D genes are given only for firm matches. Size tells how often a clone was seen (once, few, many) or the class of an expanded clone, and some rows leave it out.

.	TRBV9	.	TRBJ1-1	TGTGCCAGCAGCGTAGATCCCCAGGTGAACACTGAAGCTTTCTTT	CASSVDPQVNTEAFF
once	TRBV11-3	.	TRBJ1-1	TGTGCCAGCAGCTTGGAAGGGGCGGACACTGAAGCTTTCTTT	CASSLEGADTEAFF
.	TRBV2	.	TRBJ2-4	TGTGCCAGCAGTGCCCTCCCAGGGATTATCATTCAGTACTTC	CASSALPGIIIQYF
.	TRBV21-1	.	TRBJ2-2	TGTGCCAGCAGTAAAGGACGGTCAGGGCCTCACACCTACCGCGCGAACACCGGGGAGCTGTTTTTT	CASSKGRSGPHTYRANTGELFF
once	TRBV19	.	TRBJ1-2	TGTGCCAGTAGTATACCCCTTGGGGCAACTTACTTTGGCTACACCTTC	CASSIPLGATYFGYTF
.	TRBV2	.	TRBJ2-2	TGTGCCAGCAGTCAGTCTAGCCCCGGGGAGCTGTTTTTT	CASSQSSPGELFF
.	TRBV5-5	.	TRBJ2-7	TGTGCCAGCAGCTTGACAGGATCCTACGAGCAGTACTTC	CASSLTGSYEQYF
.	TRBV11-3	.	TRBJ2-7	TGTGCCAGCAGCTTAGGGGGCTCCTACGAGCAGTACTTC	CASSLGGSYEQYF
.	TRBV6-1	.	TRBJ1-2	TGTGCCAGCCGATCCCATGGGGACATCGACTATGGCTACACCTTC	CASRSHGDIDYGYTF
.	TRBV30	.	TRBJ2-6	TGTGCCTGGAGGACACAGGGATCTGGGGCCAACGTCCTGACTTTC	CAWRTQGSGANVLTF
.	TRBV6-5	.	TRBJ2-3	TGTGCCAGCAGGTACCCCGGGAGCACAGATACGCAGTATTTT	CASRYPGSTDTQYF
.	TRBV11-2	TRBD1	TRBJ2-7	TGTGCCAGCAGCTTTTCCGGGACAGGAGGATCCGAGCAGTACTTC	CASSFSGTGGSEQYF
.	TRBV9	TRBD2	TRBJ2-5	TGTGCCAGCTCGGAGCGGGGCGGGAGGGCCGAGGAGACCCAGTACTTC	CASSERGGRAEETQYF
.	TRBV29-1	.	TRBJ2-7	TGCAGCGTCGAAGGGGCGTCTGCTCGCGAGCAGTACTTC	CSVEGASAREQYF
.	TRBV7-8	TRBD2	TRBJ2-3	TGTGCCAGCGGGCTAGCGGGGGCAGATACGCAGTATTTT	CASGLAGADTQYF
.	TRBV9	TRBD1	TRBJ1-1	TGTGCCAGCAGCCCCCCCAGACAGGGATTCATGAACACTGAAGCTTTCTTT	CASSPPRQGFMNTEAFF
.	TRBV27	.	TRBJ2-2	TGTGCCAGCAGACATCACAGGGAAAACACCGGGGAGCTGTTTTTT	CASRHHRENTGELFF
.	TRBV7-9	.	TRBJ2-7	TGTGCCAGCAGCTTAGCTGACAGGCCTACCTACGAGCAGTACTTC	CASSLADRPTYEQYF
.	TRBV28	.	TRBJ1-3	TGTGCCAGCAGTTTATTAGGGGTCGGAAACACCATATATTTT	CASSLLGVGNTIYF
once	TRBV30	TRBD1	TRBJ1-6	TGTGCCTGGAGTGCTTCGACAGGGCGCAATTCACCCCTCCACTTT	CAWSASTGRNSPLHF
.	TRBV21-1	.	TRBJ2-1	TGTGCCAGCAGCAAAGGGGGTCGAGTAGCGGGAGGTTACAATGAGCAGTTCTTC	CASSKGGRVAGGYNEQFF
.	TRBV5-5	TRBD1	TRBJ2-5	TGTGCCAGCAGCCTTTGGGTCGGGACAGGGGAAGAGACCCAGTACTTC	CASSLWVGTGEETQYF
.	TRBV9	.	TRBJ1-5	TGTGCCAGCAGCGTAGACGGGGGACCCTATCAGCCCCAGCATTTT	CASSVDGGPYQPQHF
.	TRBV2	TRBD2	TRBJ2-1	TGTGCCAGCAGTCGTAGCGGGGGCTCCTACAATGAGCAGTTCTTC	CASSRSGGSYNEQFF
.	TRBV23-1	TRBD2	TRBJ2-5	TGCGCCAGCATCAAAGGGCCTAGCGGGAGGAGATCCCAAGAGACCCAGTACTTC	CASIKGPSGRRSQETQYF
once	TRBV7-6	.	TRBJ1-2	TGTGCCAGCAGCCCAGGAGGGGCACCTGGTTACACCTTC	CASSPGGAPGYTF
.	TRBV6-6	TRBD2	TRBJ2-2	TGTGCCAACGGGGGGGGAGGGGGCACCGGGGAGCTGTTTTTT	CANGGGGGTGELFF
.	TRBV18	.	TRBJ1-2	TGTGCCAGCTCACCACCGGGCCAACCCCTCTATGGCTACACCTTC	CASSPPGQPLYGYTF
.	TRBV29-1	.	TRBJ2-7	TGCAGCGTTGCCAACTCCTACGAGCAGTACTTC	CSVANSYEQYF
once	TRBV7-6	.	TRBJ2-7	TGTGCCAGCAGCCTGGGGGCGGAGAGCTCCTACGAGCAGTACTTC	CASSLGAESSYEQYF
.	TRBV13	TRBD1	TRBJ2-1	TGTGCCAGCAGCGGAGAAGGGACAGGGGTACCCGAGGGCGATGAGCAGTTCTTC	CASSGEGTGVPEGDEQFF
.	TRBV7-9	.	TRBJ1-1	TGTGCCAGCAGCCCCCGAGGTGGGGGGAGGACCACTGAAGCTTTCTTT	CASSPRGGGRTTEAFF
.	TRBV4-1	.	TRBJ1-1	TGCGCCAGCAGCCAAGATCCAGGGATGAACACTGAAGCTTTCTTT	CASSQDPGMNTEAFF
.	TRBV5-4	.	TRBJ2-5	TGTGCCAGCAGCCGGGACCAAGAGACCCAGTACTTC	CASSRDQETQYF
.	TRBV7-2	TRBD2	TRBJ2-7	TGTGCCAGCAGCTACCGGACTAGCGGGACGTCCTACGAGCAGTACTTC	CASSYRTSGTSYEQYF
.	TRBV20-1	.	TRBJ2-1	TGCAGTGCTAGCAGGTCCAATGAGCAGTTCTTC	CSASRSNEQFF
.	TRBV18	.	TRBJ2-7	TGTGCCAGCTCACCCGGGACTTCTTTTGAGCAGTACTTC	CASSPGTSFEQYF